This T cell receptor beta chain was sequenced for a study of response to subunit inactivated influenza vaccine. TCRdb re-called the RT-PCR reads through MiXCR, storing one row per CDR3 protein. This sample has 400,000 to 550,000 distinct CDR3 sequences, with approximately 24% found just once. The material sequenced was CD4+ T cells sorted from PBMCs, taken about 5 days after vaccination. The sequence derives from a man in his fifties who received an inactivated influenza vaccine.

The CDR3 sequence: CASSSDRVNEKLFF. The CDR3, as DNA: TGCGCCAGCAGCTCGGACAGGGTAAACGAAAAACTGTTTTTT. The chain is built from TRBV5-1 and TRBJ1-4, with 8 bases lining up with TRBD1. V trimming: 3 bases; J trimming: 8 bases; junction bases outside the gene matches: 6. This CDR3 spans 14 amino acids. Germline CDR1 reads SGHRS; CDR2 reads YFSETQ.